Listed here is a single T cell receptor beta chain. As yet, its antigen is unknown. These data are taken from a study of long-term antiretroviral therapy in people with HIV. Running of the v3.0 immunoSEQ assay took place at survey level. The protocol was immunoSEQ multiplex PCR, while the TCRdb copy is restricted to in-frame clones and leaves out a portion. Of 20,000 to 25,000 clones listed, roughly 85% are singletons. The V segment lost 0 bases and the J segment 9 bases; nucleotides outside the gene matches: 4. Looked up from germline, CDR1 is SGHDT and CDR2 is YYEEEE. The CDR3 covers 13 residues. The study's findings and limits: HIV repertoires showed narrower CDR3 length ranges than controls.

The chain is built from TRBV5-6 and TRBJ2-3, with TRBD2 matching over 7 bases. The receptor was isolated from a man between 40 and 49 years old with HIV. The sequencing used unsorted PBMCs, collected less than 2.5 years after starting antiretroviral therapy. The CDR3: CASSLGRAGTQYF. The CDR3 DNA follows: TGTGCCAGCAGCTTGGGTAGAGCGGGGACGCAGTATTTT.